The 29 T cell receptor beta chains below all came from one sample that was sequenced in a study of early T cells in non-severe SARS-CoV-2 infection. TCRdb independently ran MiXCR on the 5' RACE reads; one entry per CDR3 protein. The sample shows 40,000 to 45,000 distinct CDR3 sequences, approximately 6.2% of them seen only once. Sequenced here: whole blood, sampled at baseline. These receptors were taken from an adult who was a healthcare worker with PCR-confirmed SARS-CoV-2 infection or an uninfected control (not recorded which).

The CDR3 is CASSIHRVVEQYF. DNA for the CDR3: TGTGCCAGCAGTATTCACAGGGTCGTCGAGCAGTACTTC. The V and J genes are TRBV12-3 or TRBV12-4 and TRBJ2-7, with D maybe TRBD1 (6 bases). The CDR3 length is 13 residues. The V end lost 5 bases, the J end lost 6 bases, and 14 bases lay between the germline ends.

A few counts support this clonotype. The chain combines TRBV20-1 with TRBJ1-1; D not certain. V was pared by 0 bases and J by 0 bases, with 8 bases between. Germline V CDR1 and CDR2: DFQATT, SNEGSKA (reference sequence). CDR3 length: 14 residues. The CDR3 reads CSARDPTLNTEAFF. The CDR3 nucleotides are TGCAGTGCTAGAGACCCTACCTTGAACACTGAAGCTTTCTTT.

This clonotype has a count of ten or more. The chain carries TRBV20-1 and TRBJ1-1; D might be TRBD1 (5 bases). Trimming cost V 6 bases and J 1 base, with 15 bases left between them. The CDR3 spans 14 residues. CDR1 is DFQATT, CDR2 SNEGSKA, per germline (reference sequence). The CDR3 spells CSAPRVQGNTEAFF. CDR3 coding DNA: TGCAGTGCCCCCAGGGTCCAGGGGAACACTGAAGCTTTCTTT.

The table lists this clonotype with many counts. The chain employs TRBV7-3 and TRBJ2-1, with D unclear. CDR1 SGHTA and CDR2 FQGTGA come from the germline V gene. CDR3 length: 13 residues. V dropped 0 bases and J dropped 6 bases, with 6 bases sitting between them. The CDR3 sequence is CASSLTFLNEQFF. CDR3 in DNA: TGTGCCAGCAGCTTAACGTTCCTCAATGAGCAGTTCTTC.

The chain links TRBV20-1 to TRBJ2-2, with unresolved D. The germline gives CDR1 DFQATT, CDR2 SNEGSKA (reference sequence). This CDR3 has 15 amino acids. The V end lost 6 bases, the J end lost 0 bases, and 14 bases lay between the germline ends. CDR3 nucleotide sequence: TGCAGTGCAGCTGTGGCGCAAGCGAACACCGGGGAGCTGTTTTTT. As protein: CSAAVAQANTGELFF.

This clonotype has ten or more counts. V is TRBV7-3 and J is TRBJ2-2, with D unresolved. The CDR3 is 15 amino acids. V gave up 2 bases and J gave up 1 base, with 8 bases separating them. CDR1 and CDR2 (germline): SGHTA, FQGTGA. Written as DNA, the CDR3 is TGTGCCAGCAGCTTAGGTCCTCTGAACACCGGGGAGCTGTTTTTT. Encoded protein: CASSLGPLNTGELFF.

This clonotype was detected once. The chain joins TRBV18 to TRBJ1-1; TRBD1 is a possible D gene (6 bases). There are 16 residues in the CDR3. The germline CDR1 and CDR2 sequences are KGHSH and LQKENI. V lost 2 bases, J lost 2 bases, and 15 bases lay in between. This chain's CDR3 is CASSPNPDRPNTEAFF. CDR3 sequence (DNA): TGTGCCAGCTCACCAAACCCCGACAGGCCCAACACTGAAGCTTTCTTT.

This clonotype was found many times. This chain joins TRBV20-1 and TRBJ1-1, with a weak D call TRBD1 (6 bases). The CDR3 contains 14 residues. Trimming took 3 bases from V and 2 from J, leaving 13 bases between them. Per the germline V gene, CDR1 is DFQATT and CDR2 is SNEGSKA (reference sequence). CDR3 nucleotides: TGCAGTGCTAGTTGGGCAGGGGCTAACACTGAAGCTTTCTTT. This encodes CSASWAGANTEAFF.

This clonotype was observed at least ten times. The chain joins TRBV27 to TRBJ2-1; the D is unclear. Trimming pared 5 bases from V and 6 bases from J, leaving 8 bases between. Germline loops: CDR1 MNHEY, CDR2 SMNVEV (reference sequence). There are 12 residues in the CDR3. The CDR3 nucleotides read TGTGCCAGCAGTCAGGACGCCAATGAGCAGTTCTTC. It specifies CASSQDANEQFF.

The sample holds many counts of this clonotype. This chain joins TRBV5-4 and TRBJ1-2, with D hard to call. The germline gives CDR1 SGHNT, CDR2 YYREEE (reference sequence). The germline V and J ends were trimmed by 3 bases and 7 bases, with 10 bases remaining between them. The CDR3 spans 12 residues. In DNA form, the CDR3 reads TGTGCCAGCAGCTCGACCAATAGTGGCTACACCTTC. Translating gives CASSSTNSGYTF.

V and J are TRBV7-9 and TRBJ2-1; 12 bases are a match to TRBD2. The CDR3 has 15 amino acids. The germline V gene has CDR1 SEHNR and CDR2 FQNEAQ (reference sequence). The trim removed 5 bases at V and 7 bases at J, leaving 6 bases unmatched. The CDR3 protein is CASSLLAGGGNEQFF. In DNA, the CDR3 is TGTGCCAGCAGCCTTCTAGCGGGAGGGGGAAATGAGCAGTTCTTC.

V is TRBV12-3 or TRBV12-4 and J is TRBJ2-1; 11 nucleotides line up with TRBD2. Trimming cost V 2 bases and J 0 bases; bases outside gene matches: 15. The CDR3 totals 21 residues. CDR3 in DNA: TGTGCCAGCAGTTTAAGGGTCATGGCTAGCGGGAGGACTACCTCCTACAATGAGCAGTTCTTC. Residues: CASSLRVMASGRTTSYNEQFF.

This clonotype has a single count. The genes are TRBV11-2 and TRBJ2-2; D is unresolved. The CDR3 consists of 15 residues. Trimming removed 0 bases at V and 9 bases at J, with 14 bases between. Per the germline V gene, CDR1 is SGHAT and CDR2 is FQNNGV. Here the CDR3 DNA reads TGTGCCAGCAGCTTAGATATATCCCCTATCAGGGAGCTGTTTTTT. This codes for CASSLDISPIRELFF. Together with reference TRBV11-2 and TRBJ2-2, the CDR3 gives the full variable domain: EAGVAQSPRYKIIEKRQSVAFWCNPISGHATLYWYQQILGQGPKLLIQFQNNGVVDDSQLPKDRFSAERLKGVDSTLKIQPAKLEDSAVYLCASSLDISPIRELFFGEGSRLTVL.

In its sample, this clonotype was seen many times. The chain is built from TRBV7-8 and TRBJ2-1, with D perhaps matching TRBD1 (5 bases). From germline, CDR1 is SGHVS and CDR2 FQNEAQ. The V end lost 0 bases, the J end lost 4 bases, and 13 bases lay between the germline ends. The CDR3 runs 16 residues. CDR3 nucleotides: TGTGCCAGCAGCTTAGCGTTCCGACAGCATTACAATGAGCAGTTCTTC. Encoded protein: CASSLAFRQHYNEQFF.

The CDR3: CSVVSGRHNEQFF. CDR3 DNA: TGCAGCGTTGTGTCAGGGCGACACAATGAGCAGTTCTTC. The genes are TRBV29-1 and TRBJ2-1, with D perhaps TRBD1 (5 bases). Germline values: CDR1 SQVTM, CDR2 ANQGSEA. This CDR3 has 13 amino acids. Trimming took off 4 bases at V and 5 bases at J, with 12 bases between the two ends.

This chain uses TRBV5-5 with TRBJ2-1, with 8 bases matching TRBD2. The CDR3 is made up of 14 amino acids. From germline, CDR1 is SGHKS and CDR2 YYEKEE (reference sequence). V gave up 3 bases and J gave up 8 bases; unmatched junction bases: 7. The CDR3: CASSSPGLDDEQFF. In nucleotides, the CDR3 is TGTGCCAGCAGCTCACCGGGACTAGATGATGAGCAGTTCTTC.

The rearrangement uses TRBV19 and TRBJ2-1; perhaps TRBD2 as D (7 bases). The ends were cut back, 6 bases at V and 8 bases at J, with 20 bases in the middle. The CDR3 is 15 amino acids. The germline gives CDR1 LNHDA, CDR2 SQIVND (reference sequence). DNA of the CDR3: TGTGCCAGTAGAGCCCCAGCGGGGAGGGGGTATGAGCAGTTCTTC. Translated: CASRAPAGRGYEQFF.

The table lists this clonotype with many counts. This chain joins TRBV3-1 and TRBJ2-3; D perhaps matches TRBD2 (5 bases). V was cut by 4 bases and J by 3 bases, with 5 bases left in between. Germline-derived CDR1 and CDR2 are LGHDT and YNNKEL (reference sequence). The CDR3 runs to 12 residues. The CDR3 region is CASSPGTDTQYF. The CDR3 nucleotides are TGTGCCAGCAGCCCGGGAACAGATACGCAGTATTTT.

This clonotype was counted at least ten times. The chain carries TRBV20-1 and TRBJ2-1; TRBD2 aligns across 9 bases. The V segment lost 0 bases and the J segment 8 bases; nucleotides outside the gene matches: 8. Germline V gives CDR1 DFQATT, CDR2 SNEGSKA (reference sequence). The CDR3 spans 15 residues. CDR3 coding DNA: TGCAGTGCTAGAGATCTGGCGGGGGGGATCGATGAGCAGTTCTTC. Its protein product is CSARDLAGGIDEQFF.

In this sample, this clonotype turned up a few times. The chain recombines TRBV5-5 with TRBJ1-5, with D perhaps matching TRBD1 (6 bases). V gave up 1 base and J gave up 7 bases, with 18 bases separating them. Germline V lookup: CDR1 SGHKS, CDR2 YYEKEE (reference sequence). The CDR3 spans 16 residues. The CDR3 region has the DNA TGTGCCAGCAGCTTGATTCCCGACAGGACCGACCAGCCCCAGCATTTT. Protein: CASSLIPDRTDQPQHF.

This clonotype was picked up many times. CDR3 bases: TGCAGTGCTGGAGGAGGGACAGGGAGGATGAACACTGAAGCTTTCTTT. Its translation is CSAGGGTGRMNTEAFF. The chain couples TRBV20-1 to TRBJ1-1, with 9 bases matching TRBD1. There are 16 residues in the CDR3. Germline assignment: CDR1 DFQATT and CDR2 SNEGSKA (reference sequence). V shed 5 bases, J shed 0 bases, and the junction held 10 bases outside the gene matches.

There are a few counts of this clonotype. This rearrangement joins TRBV6-5 to TRBJ1-1, with 10 bases fitting TRBD1. The CDR3 runs to 14 residues. Germline V gene data show CDR1 as MNHEY and CDR2 as SVGAGI. The ends lost 6 bases at V and 4 bases at J; junction bases unmatched: 5. The CDR3 DNA follows: TGTGCCAGCAGCCGACAGGGGGCAGGCACTGAAGCTTTCTTT. Translation: CASSRQGAGTEAFF.

This clonotype was counted at least ten times. V usage is TRBV7-9 and J usage is TRBJ1-2, with no clear D. The CDR3 is 13 amino acids. Per the germline V gene, CDR1 is SEHNR and CDR2 is FQNEAQ (reference sequence). Trimming took 0 bases from V and 2 from J, leaving 4 bases between them. This chain's CDR3 is CASSLAGNYGYTF. For the CDR3, the DNA is TGTGCCAGCAGCTTAGCAGGGAACTATGGCTACACCTTC.

This clonotype was counted many times. The chain joins TRBV4-2 to TRBJ2-2; 8 nucleotides match TRBD1. Germline CDR1 and CDR2: LGHNA and YNFKEQ. The ends lost 5 bases at V and 3 bases at J; junction bases unmatched: 5. The CDR3 is made up of 15 amino acids. The chain's CDR3 is CASSTTGVDTGELFF. The CDR3 DNA sequence: TGTGCCAGCAGCACGACAGGGGTGGACACCGGGGAGCTGTTTTTT.

This clonotype has a handful of counts. This chain connects TRBV7-8 to TRBJ2-1; a weak D match, TRBD1 (6 bases). CDR3 length: 12 amino acids. With 5 bases removed from V and 8 bases from J, the gap between germline ends came to 10 bases. The germline V gene encodes CDR1 SGHVS and CDR2 FQNEAQ. The CDR3 bases are TGTGCCAGCAGCCCATGGACAGATGAGCAGTTCTTC. Amino acids: CASSPWTDEQFF.

Many counts were recorded for this clonotype. The chain combines TRBV7-8 with TRBJ1-6; D ambiguous. The V end lost 1 base, the J end lost 7 bases, and 5 bases lay between the germline ends. The CDR3 contains 13 residues. CDR1 is SGHVS, CDR2 FQNEAQ, per germline. The CDR3 spells CASSLGANSPLHF. CDR3 DNA: TGTGCCAGCAGCTTAGGGGCAAATTCACCCCTCCACTTT.

This clonotype was counted a few times. The rearrangement uses TRBV7-2 and TRBJ2-1, with TRBD2 matching 8 bases. Germline-derived CDR1 and CDR2 are SGHTA and FQGNSA. V dropped 5 bases and J dropped 3; count of bases not matched to a gene: 6. The CDR3 is made up of 15 amino acids. CDR3: CASSKQTSVYNEQFF. CDR3 nucleotides: TGTGCCAGCAGCAAACAGACTAGCGTCTACAATGAGCAGTTCTTC.

This clonotype was picked up a small number of times. The chain couples TRBV4-1 to TRBJ2-3; no reliable D call. This CDR3 contains 15 residues. Trimming pared 0 bases from V and 2 bases from J, leaving 9 bases between. Germline CDR1 MGHRA, CDR2 YSYEKL. CDR3 region: CASSQDGWLTDTQYF. CDR3 DNA: TGCGCCAGCAGCCAAGATGGATGGCTCACAGATACGCAGTATTTT.

The chain recombines TRBV7-8 with TRBJ2-3; 7 nucleotides match TRBD1. The CDR3 runs to 12 residues. The V and J ends lost 5 bases and 4 bases, in that order; junction bases with no gene match: 0. CDR1 and CDR2 (germline): SGHVS, FQNEAQ. CDR3 sequence: CASSQGADTQYF. For the CDR3, the DNA is TGTGCCAGCAGCCAGGGGGCAGATACGCAGTATTTT.